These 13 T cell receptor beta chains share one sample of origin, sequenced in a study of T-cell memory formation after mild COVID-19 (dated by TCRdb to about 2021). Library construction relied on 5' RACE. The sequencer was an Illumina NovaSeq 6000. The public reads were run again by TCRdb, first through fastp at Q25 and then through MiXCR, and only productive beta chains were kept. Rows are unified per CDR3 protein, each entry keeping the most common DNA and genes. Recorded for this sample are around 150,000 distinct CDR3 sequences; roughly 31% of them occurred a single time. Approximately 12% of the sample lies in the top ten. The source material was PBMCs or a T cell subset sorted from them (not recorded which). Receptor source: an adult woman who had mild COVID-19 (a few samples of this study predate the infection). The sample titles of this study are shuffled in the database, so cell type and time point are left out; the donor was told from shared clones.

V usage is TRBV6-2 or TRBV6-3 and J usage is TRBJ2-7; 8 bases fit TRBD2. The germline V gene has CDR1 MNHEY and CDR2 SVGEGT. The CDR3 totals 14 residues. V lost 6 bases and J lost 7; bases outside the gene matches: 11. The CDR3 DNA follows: TGTGCCAGCAGGCCACTAGCGGCAACCTCGGAGCAGTACTTC. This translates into CASRPLAATSEQYF.

In nucleotides, the CDR3 is TGCAGCGTTGTAGGGGTCAACTATGGCTACACCTTC. This sequence encodes CSVVGVNYGYTF. The chain links TRBV29-1 to TRBJ1-2; a weak D match, TRBD1 (5 bases). The germline CDR1 and CDR2 sequences are SQVTM and ANQGSEA. V shed 4 bases and J shed 2 bases, with 8 bases lying between them. This CDR3 region has 12 residues.

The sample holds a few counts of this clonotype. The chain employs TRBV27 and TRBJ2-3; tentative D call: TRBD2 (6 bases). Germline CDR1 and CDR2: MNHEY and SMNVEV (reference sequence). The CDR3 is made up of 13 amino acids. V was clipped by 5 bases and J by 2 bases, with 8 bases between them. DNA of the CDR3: TGTGCCAGCAGTGTACTAGCCACAGATACGCAGTATTTT. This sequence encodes CASSVLATDTQYF.

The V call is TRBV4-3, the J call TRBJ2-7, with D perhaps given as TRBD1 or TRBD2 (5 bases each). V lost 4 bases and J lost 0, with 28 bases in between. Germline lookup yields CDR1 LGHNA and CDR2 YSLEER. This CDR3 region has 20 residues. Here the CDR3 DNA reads TGCGCCAGCAGCCTGGACCCCGGACTGTCGGGACGGTCGAGCTCCTACGAGCAGTACTTC. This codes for CASSLDPGLSGRSSSYEQYF.

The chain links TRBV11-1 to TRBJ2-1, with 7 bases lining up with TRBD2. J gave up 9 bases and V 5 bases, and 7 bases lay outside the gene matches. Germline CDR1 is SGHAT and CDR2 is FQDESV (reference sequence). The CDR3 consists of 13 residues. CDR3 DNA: TGTGCCAGCAGCGCCGGAAGCGGGGTTGAGCAGTTCTTC. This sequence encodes CASSAGSGVEQFF.

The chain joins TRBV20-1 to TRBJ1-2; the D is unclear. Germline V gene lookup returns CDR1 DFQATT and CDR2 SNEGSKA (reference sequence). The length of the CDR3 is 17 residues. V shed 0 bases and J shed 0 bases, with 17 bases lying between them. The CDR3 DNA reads TGCAGTGCTAGAGATATGGCTCAACCCCTCGCTAACTATGGCTACACCTTC. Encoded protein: CSARDMAQPLANYGYTF.

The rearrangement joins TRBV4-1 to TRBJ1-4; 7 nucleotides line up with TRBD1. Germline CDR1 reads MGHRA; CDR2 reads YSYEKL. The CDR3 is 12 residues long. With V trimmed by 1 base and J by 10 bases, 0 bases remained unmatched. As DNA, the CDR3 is TGCGCCAGCAGCCAAGGACAGGGAAAACTGTTTTTT. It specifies CASSQGQGKLFF.

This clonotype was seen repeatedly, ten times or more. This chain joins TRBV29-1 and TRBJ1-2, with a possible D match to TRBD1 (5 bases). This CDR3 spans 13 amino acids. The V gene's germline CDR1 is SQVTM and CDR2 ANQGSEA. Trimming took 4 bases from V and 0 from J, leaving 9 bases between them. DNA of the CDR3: TGCAGCGTTGGGCAGGGAGCTAACTATGGCTACACCTTC. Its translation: CSVGQGANYGYTF.

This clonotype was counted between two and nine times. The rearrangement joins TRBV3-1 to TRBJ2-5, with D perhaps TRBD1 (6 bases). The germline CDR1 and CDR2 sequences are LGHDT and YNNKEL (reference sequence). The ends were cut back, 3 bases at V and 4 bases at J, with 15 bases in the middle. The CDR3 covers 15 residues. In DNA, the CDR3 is TGTGCCAGCAGCCAGCTACAGGGATTAGGAGAGACCCAGTACTTC. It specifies CASSQLQGLGETQYF.

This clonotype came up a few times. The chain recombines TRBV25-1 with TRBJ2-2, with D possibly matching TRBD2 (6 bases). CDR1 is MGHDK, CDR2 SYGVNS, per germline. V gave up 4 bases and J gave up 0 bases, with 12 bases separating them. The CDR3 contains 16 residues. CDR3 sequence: CASSGVAEPNTGELFF. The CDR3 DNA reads TGTGCCAGCAGTGGGGTAGCGGAACCGAACACCGGGGAGCTGTTTTTT.

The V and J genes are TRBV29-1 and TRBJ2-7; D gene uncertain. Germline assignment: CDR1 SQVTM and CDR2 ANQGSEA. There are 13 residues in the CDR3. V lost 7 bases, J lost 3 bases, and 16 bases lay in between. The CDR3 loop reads CSAQSPSGYEQYF. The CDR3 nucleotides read TGCAGCGCACAAAGTCCCTCAGGCTACGAGCAGTACTTC.

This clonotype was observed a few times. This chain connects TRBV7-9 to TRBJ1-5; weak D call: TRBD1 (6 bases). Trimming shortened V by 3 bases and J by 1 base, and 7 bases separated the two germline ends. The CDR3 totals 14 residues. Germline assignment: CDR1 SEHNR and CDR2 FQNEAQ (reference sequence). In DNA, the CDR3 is TGTGCCAGCAGCTTGACAGGCAGCAATCAGCCCCAGCATTTT. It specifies CASSLTGSNQPQHF.

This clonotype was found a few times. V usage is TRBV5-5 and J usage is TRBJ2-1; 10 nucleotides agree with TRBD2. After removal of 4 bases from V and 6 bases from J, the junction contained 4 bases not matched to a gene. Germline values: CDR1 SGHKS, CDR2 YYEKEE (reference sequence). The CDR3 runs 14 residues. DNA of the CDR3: TGTGCCAGCAGCGATGCTAGCGGGGGCAATGAGCAGTTCTTC. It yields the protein CASSDASGGNEQFF.